The 26 T cell receptor beta chains presented below share a single source sample, sequenced in a study of memory CD4+ T cells and cytomegalovirus serostatus. The sort gate was single viable CD3+CD4+CD8-CD45RO+ cells for memory CD4+ T cells. The method was immunoSEQ multiplex PCR; TCRdb's version includes in-frame clones alone and lacks a portion of them. The sample includes around 99,000 clones, approximately 80% of them seen just once. The sequenced material came from memory CD4+ T cells from blood. The receptors stem from an adult in good health and CMV-seropositive.

This chain connects TRBV28 to TRBJ2-1, with 10 nucleotides matching TRBD2. This CDR3 comprises 15 residues. Germline values: CDR1 MDHEN, CDR2 SYDVKM. The trim removed 6 bases at V and 7 bases at J, leaving 9 bases unmatched. The CDR3 is CASRVLAGANNEQFF. The CDR3 nucleotides are TGTGCCAGCAGGGTTCTAGCGGGAGCCAATAATGAGCAGTTCTTC.

This rearrangement joins TRBV5-4 to TRBJ2-6; 9 bases match TRBD2. The CDR3 totals 18 residues. V was clipped by 4 bases and J by 4 bases; unmatched bases: 12. Germline loops: CDR1 SGHNT, CDR2 YYREEE (reference sequence). CDR3 DNA: TGTGCCAGCAGCCCACCGGGACTAGCAATAGGAGGGGCCAACGTCCTGACTTTC. Translation gives CASSPPGLAIGGANVLTF.

This clone appeared a few times. The CDR3 loop is CASSPDRGGVSYTF. CDR3 nucleotides: TGTGCCAGCAGCCCAGACAGGGGTGGGGTGAGCTACACCTTC. The V gene is TRBV7-6, the J gene TRBJ1-2; 8 bases fit TRBD1. Germline CDR1 SGHVS, CDR2 FNYEAQ. The ends lost 5 bases at V and 9 bases at J; junction bases unmatched: 11. The CDR3 is 14 amino acids. The full variable domain, completed using reference TRBV7-6 and TRBJ1-2, is GAGVSQSPRYKVTKRGQDVALRCDPISGHVSLYWYRQALGQGPEFLTYFNYEAQQDKSGLPNDRFSAERPEGSISTLTIQRTEQRDSAMYRCASSPDRGGVSYTFGSGTRLTVV.

V is TRBV7-9 and J is TRBJ2-7; D possibly corresponds to TRBD1 (5 bases). Germline values: CDR1 SEHNR, CDR2 FQNEAQ (reference sequence). The CDR3 sequence is 14 residues long. The V and J ends lost 5 bases and 0 bases respectively, with 11 bases between them. DNA for the CDR3: TGTGCCAGCAGCGAGAAGGGGTTCTCCTACGAGCAGTACTTC. Protein product: CASSEKGFSYEQYF.

The chain couples TRBV2 to TRBJ1-3, with no clear D. The germline CDR1 and CDR2 sequences are SNHLY and FYNNEI. V was pared by 2 bases and J by 1 base, with 9 bases between. The CDR3 covers 15 residues. CDR3 sequence: CASSERVGSGNTIYF. DNA for the CDR3: TGTGCCAGCAGTGAAAGGGTTGGTTCTGGAAACACCATATATTTT.

J is TRBJ2-3 and V is TRBV10-3; D possibly corresponds to TRBD2 (5 bases). This CDR3 contains 15 residues. Germline V gene lookup returns CDR1 ENHRY and CDR2 SYGVKD. V lost 5 bases and J lost 5, with 17 bases in between. CDR3 sequence: CAISPQAGIGDTQYF. CDR3 bases: TGTGCCATCAGTCCCCAGGCCGGGATTGGAGATACGCAGTATTTT.

V is TRBV9 and J is TRBJ2-3; D might be TRBD1 (6 bases). The CDR3 runs to 16 residues. Germline V lookup: CDR1 SGDLS, CDR2 YYNGEE. Trimming took 3 bases from V and 0 from J, leaving 14 bases between them. CDR3 protein: CASSASGTPSTDTQYF. CDR3 in DNA: TGTGCCAGCAGCGCGTCCGGGACACCGAGCACAGATACGCAGTATTTT.

This clone came up a few times. The chain employs TRBV27 and TRBJ1-5; 7 bases align to TRBD1. Germline CDR1 reads MNHEY; CDR2 reads SMNVEV (reference sequence). The ends lost 3 bases at V and 1 base at J; junction bases unmatched: 12. The CDR3 contains 18 residues. For the CDR3, the DNA is TGTGCCAGCAGTTTGTCTAGGGGGCTCCGAGGGAGCAATCAGCCCCAGCATTTT. It specifies CASSLSRGLRGSNQPQHF.

The chain employs TRBV14 and TRBJ2-5, with D possibly matching TRBD1 (5 bases). Germline V gene data show CDR1 as SGHDN and CDR2 as FVKESK. Trimming took 4 bases from V and 3 from J, leaving 9 bases between them. The CDR3 is made up of 13 amino acids. CDR3 amino acids: CASSRQIKETQYF. CDR3 DNA: TGTGCCAGCAGCCGACAGATTAAAGAGACCCAGTACTTC.

V is TRBV11-3 and J is TRBJ2-1, with 11 bases that match TRBD2. CDR3 length: 16 amino acids. Germline V gives CDR1 SGHNT, CDR2 YENEEA. With 4 bases clipped from V and 0 bases from J, the junction kept 2 bases outside the gene matches. CDR3 residues: CASSSGLAASYNEQFF. CDR3 nucleotides: TGTGCCAGCAGCTCGGGACTAGCGGCCTCCTACAATGAGCAGTTCTTC.

The chain couples TRBV28 to TRBJ2-5; no clear D. V was shortened by 5 bases and J by 2 bases, with 15 bases between the two germline ends. The length of the CDR3 is 15 residues. CDR1 MDHEN and CDR2 SYDVKM come from the germline V gene. This chain's CDR3 is CASSPAPIIQETQYF. CDR3 bases: TGTGCCAGCAGTCCCGCTCCGATCATTCAAGAGACCCAGTACTTC.

The rearrangement uses TRBV4-2 and TRBJ2-1, with TRBD2 identical over 7 bases. CDR3 length: 15 residues. From germline, CDR1 is LGHNA and CDR2 YNFKEQ. V gave up 1 base and J gave up 10 bases; unmatched junction bases: 10. The DNA for the CDR3 is TGTGCCAGCAGCCAAGCGGGGACTACTGTTGAAGAGCAGTTCTTC. It specifies CASSQAGTTVEEQFF.

The chain carries TRBV9 and TRBJ2-1; TRBD2 might be the D (5 bases). Germline V gene sequence: CDR1 SGDLS, CDR2 YYNGEE. V was clipped by 0 bases and J by 9 bases, with 10 bases between them. The CDR3 has 13 residues. In nucleotides, the CDR3 is TGTGCCAGCAGCGTAGGGATGGCGGGTGAGCAGTTCTTC. Translation gives CASSVGMAGEQFF.

The gene calls are TRBV11-3 and TRBJ2-2; 11 bases agree with TRBD2. V was pared by 6 bases and J by 4 bases, with 7 bases of the junction left unmatched. This CDR3 comprises 16 residues. The germline CDR1 and CDR2 sequences are SGHNT and YENEEA. DNA of the CDR3: TGTGCCAGCAGGTCCTTTGGGACTAGCGGCACCGGGGAGCTGTTTTTT. This encodes CASRSFGTSGTGELFF.

This chain joins TRBV7-2 and TRBJ2-3; the D gene is possibly TRBD2 (6 bases). The CDR3 contains 18 residues. CDR1 SGHTA and CDR2 FQGNSA come from the germline V gene. Trimming cost V 1 base and J 0 bases, with 17 bases left between them. The CDR3 nucleotides read TGTGCCAGCAGCTTAGATTTGATGGCGGGGACTAGCACAGATACGCAGTATTTT. It yields the protein CASSLDLMAGTSTDTQYF.

This chain connects TRBV5-1 to TRBJ2-1, with D perhaps matching TRBD2 (6 bases). V dropped 1 base and J dropped 9 bases, with 14 bases sitting between them. The CDR3 runs 14 residues. Looked up from germline, CDR1 is SGHRS and CDR2 is YFSETQ. The CDR3 here is CASSLYGSGGEQFF. Written as DNA, the CDR3 is TGCGCCAGCAGCTTGTACGGGAGTGGGGGTGAGCAGTTCTTC.

The V call is TRBV9, the J call TRBJ2-2, with 7 nucleotides matching TRBD2. The CDR3 consists of 15 residues. The V gene's germline CDR1 is SGDLS and CDR2 YYNGEE. V shed 0 bases, J shed 4 bases, and the junction held 3 bases outside the gene matches. The CDR3 bases are TGTGCCAGCAGCGTAGAGAGCGGGACCACCGGGGAGCTGTTTTTT. Translated: CASSVESGTTGELFF.

V gene TRBV5-4 combines with J gene TRBJ1-2, with a possible D match to TRBD1 (5 bases). The CDR3 has 15 amino acids. Germline CDR1 is SGHNT and CDR2 is YYREEE (reference sequence). Trimming removed 3 bases from V and 6 bases from J, with 18 bases in between. CDR3 protein: CASSSFGGGADGYTF. In nucleotides, the CDR3 is TGTGCCAGCAGCTCATTCGGGGGAGGGGCCGATGGCTACACCTTC.

The chain carries TRBV5-1 and TRBJ1-2; TRBD1 aligns across 7 bases. Germline CDR1 is SGHRS and CDR2 is YFSETQ. Unmatched junction bases numbered 10, after V lost 4 bases and J lost 4 bases. CDR3 length: 15 amino acids. The CDR3 reads CASSGSGGPSYGYTF. The CDR3 coding sequence is TGCGCCAGCAGCGGATCAGGGGGGCCATCCTATGGCTACACCTTC.

The chain links TRBV27 to TRBJ1-5; a weak D match, TRBD1 (5 bases). Trimming removed 0 bases from V and 5 bases from J, with 11 bases in between. Per germline, CDR1 MNHEY and CDR2 SMNVEV (reference sequence). The CDR3 loop spans 15 amino acids. The CDR3 is CASSLSGEYYQPQHF. CDR3 coding DNA: TGTGCCAGCAGTTTATCAGGGGAATATTATCAGCCCCAGCATTTT.

The rearrangement uses TRBV25-1 and TRBJ1-1; no clear D gene. Per germline, CDR1 MGHDK and CDR2 SYGVNS. The V and J ends lost 2 bases and 0 bases respectively, with 7 bases between them. The CDR3 contains 14 residues. The CDR3 reads CASSEPGLNTEAFF. Written as DNA, the CDR3 is TGTGCCAGCAGTGAACCCGGATTGAACACTGAAGCTTTCTTT. The full variable domain, with the rest looked up from reference TRBV25-1 and TRBJ1-1, is EADIYQTPRYLVIGTGKKITLECSQTMGHDKMYWYQQDPGMELHLIHYSYGVNSTEKGDLSSESTVSRIRTEHFPLTLESARPSHTSQYLCASSEPGLNTEAFFGQGTRLTVV.

The chain links TRBV7-2 to TRBJ1-2; D is possibly TRBD1 (6 bases). This CDR3 spans 15 amino acids. Per germline, CDR1 SGHTA and CDR2 FQGNSA. The germline V and J ends were trimmed by 5 bases and 4 bases, with 17 bases remaining between them. The chain's CDR3 is CASSPRGGAGYGYTF. In nucleotides, the CDR3 is TGTGCCAGCAGCCCACGGGGGGGGGCGGGCTATGGCTACACCTTC.

The chain combines TRBV6-1 with TRBJ1-4, with a possible D match to TRBD1 (5 bases). CDR3 length equals 14 residues. V gave up 6 bases and J gave up 6 bases, with 14 bases separating them. Per the germline V gene, CDR1 is MNHNS and CDR2 is SASEGT. This CDR3 reads CASSVYRRDEKLFF. The CDR3 DNA reads as TGTGCCAGCAGCGTCTACAGGAGGGATGAAAAACTGTTTTTT.

V gene TRBV11-2 combines with J gene TRBJ2-3, with D perhaps matching TRBD2 (6 bases). The CDR3 is 13 residues long. Trimming cost V 8 bases and J 4 bases, with 13 bases left between them. Germline-derived CDR1 and CDR2 are SGHAT and FQNNGV. CDR3 DNA: TGTGCCAGCGGCGGGGCAAGTCCAGATACGCAGTATTTT. The encoded protein is CASGGASPDTQYF.

As DNA, the CDR3 is TGTGCCAGCAGTTTATTCGGTGGGGGTTTTGGCAATCAGCCCCAGCATTTT. Its protein product is CASSLFGGGFGNQPQHF. The genes are TRBV27 and TRBJ1-5, with a tentative D call TRBD1 (5 bases). Per germline, CDR1 MNHEY and CDR2 SMNVEV (reference sequence). The V gene lost 1 base and the J gene lost 2 bases, with 15 bases spanning the gap. The CDR3 totals 17 residues.

The rearrangement joins TRBV15 to TRBJ1-4, with TRBD1 as a possible D gene (6 bases). Trimming left V 1 base short and J 5 bases short, with 11 bases between. Germline assignment: CDR1 LNHNV and CDR2 YYDKDF (reference sequence). The CDR3 length is 15 residues. The CDR3 bases are TGTGCCACCAGCAGAGTTTTTGACAGGAATGAAAAACTGTTTTTT. Residues: CATSRVFDRNEKLFF.